This T cell receptor (beta chain) was found in a study of T cell responses to AZD1222 COVID-19 vaccine. Germline CDR1 LNHDA, CDR2 SQIVND (reference sequence). This CDR3 comprises 13 residues. Trimming removed 4 bases at V and 2 bases at J, with 8 bases between. TCRdb's copy holds only in-frame clones and misses some; the assay was immunoSEQ multiplex PCR. The sample records about 180,000 clones, around nine tenths being singletons. The study, taken as a whole, reports: Clonal diversity was possibly underestimated, and the donors were mostly white British, with more females.

On this clone itself: Its antigen is unknown.

The chain has TRBV19 and TRBJ1-1; D ambiguous. The sequenced sample was peripheral blood, obtained on day 0 of AZD1222 vaccination. The source is an adult in good health. In nucleotides, the CDR3 is TGTGCCAGTAGTACTCGGGCCAACACTGAAGCTTTCTTT. Translated, it gives CASSTRANTEAFF.